Sequencing of this T cell receptor beta chain was carried out in a study of T cell repertoires in cytomegalovirus infection. TCRdb reprocessed the reads via MiXCR and lists one record per CDR3 protein. The sample includes under 800,000 distinct CDR3 sequences, around 24% of them seen just once. CDR1 is SEHNR and CDR2 is FQNEAQ in the germline V gene (reference sequence). The CDR3 has 15 residues. Trimming took 0 bases from V and 6 from J, leaving 11 bases between them. The chain combines TRBV7-9 with TRBJ1-4; D might be TRBD1 (5 bases). The TCR comes from a human donor in good health (CMV status not recorded). Some clones in this sample may be carry-over from other donors' samples. Sequenced sample: CD8+ T cells from PBMCs. This chain's CDR3 is CASSLAGVFDEKLFF. The CDR3 region has the DNA TGTGCCAGCAGCTTAGCGGGGGTCTTCGATGAAAAACTGTTTTTT.